The 2 T cell receptor beta chains in this list originate from one sample, sequenced in a study of vaccination and CD4 T cells after COVID-19. Treatment indicated: approximately 10-day PBMC culture with coronavirus spike peptide pools or control peptides (ViraFEST assay). These receptors have no known antigen. At the Johns Hopkins FTIC core, DNA taken from cultured CD4+ T cells was sequenced by way of the Oncomine TCR Beta short-read assay. In TCRdb, the PCR reads were re-called with MiXCR into one record per CDR3 protein. The data contain around 12,000 distinct CDR3 sequences, 56% of them singletons. The material sequenced was CD4+ T cells from blood, cultured in vitro. These TCRs come from a human donor who had recovered from COVID-19.

The chain has TRBV15 and TRBJ1-4, with 9 bases matching TRBD1. Trimming removed 3 bases from V and 16 bases from J; junction bases left unmatched: 6. The germline gives CDR1 LNHNV, CDR2 YYDKDF (reference sequence). CDR3 size: 12 residues. This CDR3 is CATSRRDRDQFF. DNA for the CDR3: TGTGCCACCAGCAGGCGGGACAGGGATCAGTTTTTT.

In DNA form, the CDR3 reads TGTGCCAGCAGAGGTCGAACCTCCTACGAGCAGTACTTC. Translating gives CASRGRTSYEQYF. This chain uses TRBV7-3 with TRBJ2-7; no firm D call. From germline, CDR1 is SGHTA and CDR2 FQGTGA. V dropped 6 bases and J dropped 0 bases, with 9 bases sitting between them. The CDR3 is 13 amino acids.